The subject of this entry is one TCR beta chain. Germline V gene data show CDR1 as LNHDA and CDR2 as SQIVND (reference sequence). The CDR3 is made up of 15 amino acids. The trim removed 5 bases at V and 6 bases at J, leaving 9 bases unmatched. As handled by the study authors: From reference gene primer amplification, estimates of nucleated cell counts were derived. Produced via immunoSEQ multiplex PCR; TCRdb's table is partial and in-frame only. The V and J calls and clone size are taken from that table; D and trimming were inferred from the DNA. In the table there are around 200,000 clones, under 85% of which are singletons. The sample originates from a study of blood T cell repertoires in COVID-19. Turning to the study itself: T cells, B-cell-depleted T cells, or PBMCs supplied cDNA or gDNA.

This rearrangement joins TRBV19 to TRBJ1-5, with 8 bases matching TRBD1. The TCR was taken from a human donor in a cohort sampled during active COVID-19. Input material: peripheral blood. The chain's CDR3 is CASSALDRALQPQHF. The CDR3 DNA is TGTGCCAGTAGTGCCCTGGACAGGGCTCTTCAGCCCCAGCATTTT.